This record looks at one T cell receptor beta chain sequence and its context. The source of the sample is a study of blood T cell repertoires in COVID-19. Study context: Some COVID-19 samples were acute and others convalescent; all came from the United States, Italy and Spain. PBMCs, B-cell-depleted T cells, or T cells provided the cDNA or gDNA that made up the material.

Under the authors' procedure: Scientists estimated how many nucleated cells there were by amplifying reference gene primers. Using immunoSEQ multiplex PCR, the repertoire was profiled, and TCRdb retains in-frame clones only, with some absent. For V, J and clone size, that table is used; D and trimming come from the DNA. The sample contains some 130,000 clones, over 75% of which appear only once. This CDR3 is built from 14 residues. Germline lookup yields CDR1 MNHEY and CDR2 SVGAGI. V lost 6 bases, J lost 4 bases, and 7 bases stayed unmatched. The J gene is TRBJ1-2, the V gene TRBV6-5, with 8 bases that match TRBD1. Sequencing input: peripheral blood. The source of this sequence is a man aged 35 to 55 with active or convalescent COVID-19. The CDR3: CASRTTGGSYGYTF. As DNA, the CDR3 is TGTGCCAGCAGGACAACAGGGGGTAGCTATGGCTACACCTTC.